The 5 T cell receptor beta chains below come from one sample, sequenced in a study of cytomegalovirus exposure and HLA in healthy donors. Produced via immunoSEQ multiplex PCR; TCRdb's table is partial and in-frame only. The table shows approximately 300,000 clones, with around 90% occurring only once. The sequenced sample was PBMCs. The receptor source for this set is a woman in her 30s in good health and CMV-seropositive.

As concerns this clone: One end of the junction does not line up with germline, which may come from a read error. V gene TRBV28 combines with J gene TRBJ1-2; no clear D gene. This CDR3 spans 11 amino acids. The germline CDR1 and CDR2 sequences are MDHEN and SYDVKM. Written as DNA, the CDR3 is TGTGCCAGCAGTTTGACCCTGCATACAGCCTTC. This gives the protein CASSLTLHTAF.

This clone appeared a few times. This rearrangement joins TRBV4-3 to TRBJ2-1; 8 bases match TRBD2. The CDR3 spans 20 residues. The germline gives CDR1 LGHNA, CDR2 YSLEER. With V trimmed by 1 base and J by 1 base, 15 bases remained unmatched. CDR3 DNA sequence: TGCGCCAGCAGCCAAGGATTGGGCTCGGGCAGACTAGCGTCCTACAATGAGCAGTTCTTC. Translating it yields CASSQGLGSGRLASYNEQFF.

This sequence joins TRBV30 and TRBJ1-1; D unresolved. CDR1 GTSNPN and CDR2 SVGIG come from the germline V gene (reference sequence). This CDR3 has 13 amino acids. Trimming stripped 2 bases from V and 0 bases from J, with 7 bases between. CDR3 in amino acids: CAWSLNMNTEAFF. CDR3 coding DNA: TGTGCCTGGAGTTTGAACATGAACACTGAAGCTTTCTTT.

The V and J genes are TRBV10-2 and TRBJ2-2; D remains ambiguous. The V and J ends lost 2 bases and 5 bases respectively, with 9 bases between them. Germline V gene data show CDR1 as WSHSY and CDR2 as SAAADI. The CDR3 runs 14 residues. This CDR3 is CASSEIRETGELFF. The CDR3 DNA reads TGCGCCAGCAGTGAGATAAGGGAAACCGGGGAGCTGTTTTTT.

The chain combines TRBV7-8 with TRBJ2-3; D unclear. The CDR3 length is 13 residues. Trimming left V 3 bases short and J 7 bases short, with 11 bases between. The germline CDR1 and CDR2 sequences are SGHVS and FQNEAQ. CDR3 bases: TGTGCCAGCAGCTTGCTTACGGGCAATACGCAGTATTTT. It specifies CASSLLTGNTQYF. Based on the CDR3 plus reference TRBV7-8 and TRBJ2-3, the full variable domain is GAGVSQSPRYKVAKRGQDVALRCDPISGHVSLFWYQQALGQGPEFLTYFQNEAQLDKSGLPSDRFFAERPEGSVSTLKIQRTQQEDSAVYLCASSLLTGNTQYFGPGTRLTVL.